This TCR beta chain was sequenced in a study of post-analysis software for immune sequencing data. The germline V and J ends were trimmed by 6 bases and 5 bases, with 17 bases remaining between them. Germline CDR1 DFQATT, CDR2 SNEGSKA (reference sequence). The CDR3 runs to 14 residues. The TCR beta cDNA libraries carried unique molecular identifiers. TCRdb reprocessed the PCR reads with MiXCR, giving one entry per CDR3 protein. The sample lists some 690,000 distinct CDR3 sequences, roughly three fifths occurring once. This clonotype turned up a few times. Antigen specificity is unknown. Study-wide findings and caveats: Among multiple sclerosis patients, normalized Chao1 diversity was significantly below that of controls. Elevated frequency relative to controls characterized several TRBV segments in patients, TRBV5-6, TRBV5-1 and TRBV20-1 among them. The authors found that F measure strongly co-clustered same-batch samples.

The chain employs TRBV20-1 and TRBJ2-1, with D possibly called TRBD1 or TRBD2 (6 bases each). Sequencing was performed on blood. The clonotype was recovered from a girl aged 2-10 years with multiple sclerosis. CDR3 residues: CSASRWGANNEQFF. As DNA, the CDR3 is TGCAGTGCCAGCCGGTGGGGGGCCAACAATGAGCAGTTCTTC.